This TCR beta chain was obtained from a study of CD8+ T cells in alopecia areata. On the study more broadly: Tofacitinib therapy lasting 6 to 18 months was followed by 6 months off drug.

This clone occurred once. The antigen remains unidentified. TCR sequencing used cDNA made by reverse transcription of extracted RNA. Using immunoSEQ multiplex PCR, the repertoire was profiled, and TCRdb retains in-frame clones only, with some absent. The repertoire holds 270,000 or so clones, with over 45% as singletons. Treatment of the sample: oral pan-JAK inhibitor, 5-10 mg twice daily. Points from the study as a whole: Among the top 100, expanded CD8+ clones were significantly decreased by tofacitinib, as was scalp clonality. Lesional scalp displayed greater clonality than normal scalp, most notably in alopecia totalis/universalis. Clarity of TCR sharing across patients fell short of that in mice, possibly HLA-related.

The sequence derives from a human donor with alopecia areata. The source material was CD4+ T cells sorted from blood, sampled at week 24, from a patient treated with tofacitinib.

CDR3 sequence: CASSSGASSTDTQYF. For the CDR3, the DNA is TGTGCCAGCAGCTCAGGAGCCTCTAGCACAGATACGCAGTATTTT. This rearrangement joins TRBV7-9 to TRBJ2-3; no clear D gene. The CDR3 runs to 15 residues. V was pared by 4 bases and J by 0 bases, with 11 bases between. Germline V lookup: CDR1 SEHNR, CDR2 FQNEAQ (reference sequence).